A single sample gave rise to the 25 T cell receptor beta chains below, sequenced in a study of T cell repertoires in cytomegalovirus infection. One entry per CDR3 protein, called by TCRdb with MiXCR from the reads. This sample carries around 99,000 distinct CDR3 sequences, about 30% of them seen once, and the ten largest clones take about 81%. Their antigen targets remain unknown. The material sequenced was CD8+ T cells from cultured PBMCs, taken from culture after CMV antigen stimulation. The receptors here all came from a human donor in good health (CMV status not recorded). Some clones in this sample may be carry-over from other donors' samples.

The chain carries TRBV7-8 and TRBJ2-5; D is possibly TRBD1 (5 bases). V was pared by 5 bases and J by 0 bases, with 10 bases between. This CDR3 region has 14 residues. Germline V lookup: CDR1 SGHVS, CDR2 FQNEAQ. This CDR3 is CASSPDSYQETQYF. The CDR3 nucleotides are TGTGCCAGCAGCCCAGACAGTTACCAAGAGACCCAGTACTTC.

DNA for the CDR3: TGTGCCAGCAGGTCAGGGGACCTGGGCTCCTACGAGCAGTACTTC. Translation gives CASRSGDLGSYEQYF. The V and J genes are TRBV11-1 and TRBJ2-7, with D perhaps TRBD1 (6 bases). CDR1 and CDR2 (germline): SGHAT, FQDESV (reference sequence). The ends were cut back, 6 bases at V and 0 bases at J, with 15 bases in the middle. This CDR3 has 15 amino acids.

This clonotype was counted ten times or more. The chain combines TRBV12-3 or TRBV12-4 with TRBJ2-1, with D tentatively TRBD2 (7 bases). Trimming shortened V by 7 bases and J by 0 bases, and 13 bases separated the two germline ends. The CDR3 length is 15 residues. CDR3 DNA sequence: TGTGCCAGCAATCGGGGGGCCAGCTCCTACAATGAGCAGTTCTTC. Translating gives CASNRGASSYNEQFF.

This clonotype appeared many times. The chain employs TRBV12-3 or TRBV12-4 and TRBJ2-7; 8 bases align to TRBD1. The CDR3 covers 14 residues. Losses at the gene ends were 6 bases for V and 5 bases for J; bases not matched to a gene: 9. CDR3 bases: TGTGCCAGCAGCCTGACAGGGGCGAGAGACGAGCAGTACTTC. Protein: CASSLTGARDEQYF.

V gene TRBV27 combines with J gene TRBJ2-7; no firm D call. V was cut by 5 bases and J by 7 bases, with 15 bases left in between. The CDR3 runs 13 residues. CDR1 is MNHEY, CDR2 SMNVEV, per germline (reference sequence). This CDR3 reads CASSPETLAEQYF. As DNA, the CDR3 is TGTGCCAGCAGTCCGGAGACCCTGGCGGAGCAGTACTTC.

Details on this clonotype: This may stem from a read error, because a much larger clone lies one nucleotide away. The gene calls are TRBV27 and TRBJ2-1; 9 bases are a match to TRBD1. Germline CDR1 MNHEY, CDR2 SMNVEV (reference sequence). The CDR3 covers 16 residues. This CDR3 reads CARSLLAGQGTGEQFF. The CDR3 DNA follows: TGTGCCAGAAGTTTATTGGCAGGACAGGGGACGGGTGAGCAGTTCTTC.

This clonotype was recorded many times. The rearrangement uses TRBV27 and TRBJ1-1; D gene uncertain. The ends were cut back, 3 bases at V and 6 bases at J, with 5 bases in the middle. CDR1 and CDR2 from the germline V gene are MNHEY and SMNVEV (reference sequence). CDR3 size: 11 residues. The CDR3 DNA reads TGTGCCAGCAGTTTCGGATCTGAAGCTTTCTTT. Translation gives CASSFGSEAFF.

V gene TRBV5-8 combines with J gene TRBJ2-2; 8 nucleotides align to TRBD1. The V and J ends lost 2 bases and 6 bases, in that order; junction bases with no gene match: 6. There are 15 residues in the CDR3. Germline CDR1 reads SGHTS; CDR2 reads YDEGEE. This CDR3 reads CASSFGTGGAGELFF. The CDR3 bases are TGTGCCAGCAGCTTCGGGACAGGAGGCGCCGGGGAGCTGTTTTTT.

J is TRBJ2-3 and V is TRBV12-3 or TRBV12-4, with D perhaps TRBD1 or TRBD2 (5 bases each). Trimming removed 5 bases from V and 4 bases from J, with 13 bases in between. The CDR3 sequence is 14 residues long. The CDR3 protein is CASSRDPPPDTQYF. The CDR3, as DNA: TGTGCCAGCAGTCGGGACCCTCCGCCAGATACGCAGTATTTT.

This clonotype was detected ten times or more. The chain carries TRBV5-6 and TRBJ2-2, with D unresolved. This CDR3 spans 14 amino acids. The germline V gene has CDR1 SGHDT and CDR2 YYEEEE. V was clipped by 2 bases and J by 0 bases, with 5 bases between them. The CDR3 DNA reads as TGTGCCAGCAGCTTCTTTACGAACACCGGGGAGCTGTTTTTT. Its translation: CASSFFTNTGELFF. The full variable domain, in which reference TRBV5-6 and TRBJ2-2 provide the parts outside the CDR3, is DAGVTQSPTHLIKTRGQQVTLRCSPKSGHDTVSWYQQALGQGPQFIFQYYEEEERQRGNFPDRFSGHQFPNYSSELNVNALLLGDSALYLCASSFFTNTGELFFGEGSRLTVL.

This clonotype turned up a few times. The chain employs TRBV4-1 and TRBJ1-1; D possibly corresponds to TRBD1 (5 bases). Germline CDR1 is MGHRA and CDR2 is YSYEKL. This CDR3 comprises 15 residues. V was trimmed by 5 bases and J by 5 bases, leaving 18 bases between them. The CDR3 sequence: CASSAALPGLTEAFF. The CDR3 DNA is TGCGCCAGCAGCGCCGCCCTGCCAGGGCTTACTGAAGCTTTCTTT.

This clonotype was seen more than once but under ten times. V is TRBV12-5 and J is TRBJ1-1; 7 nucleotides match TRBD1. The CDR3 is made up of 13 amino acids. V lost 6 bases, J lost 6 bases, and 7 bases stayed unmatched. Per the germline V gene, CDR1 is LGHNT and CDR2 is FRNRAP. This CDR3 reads CASGLQGLAEAFF. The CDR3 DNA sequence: TGTGCTAGTGGATTACAGGGGTTAGCTGAAGCTTTCTTT.

For the CDR3, the DNA is TGTGCCAGCAGCCCCAACGGCGTGAACACTGAAGCTTTCTTT. Amino acids: CASSPNGVNTEAFF. The genes are TRBV5-6 and TRBJ1-1; D uncertain. Germline lookup yields CDR1 SGHDT and CDR2 YYEEEE. The V and J ends lost 4 bases and 0 bases respectively, with 10 bases between them. There are 14 residues in the CDR3.

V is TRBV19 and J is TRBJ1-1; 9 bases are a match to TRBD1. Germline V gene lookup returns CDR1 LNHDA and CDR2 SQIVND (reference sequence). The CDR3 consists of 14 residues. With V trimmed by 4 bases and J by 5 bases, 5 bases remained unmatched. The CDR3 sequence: CASSTGQGLTEAFF. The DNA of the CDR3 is TGTGCCAGTAGTACCGGACAGGGGTTAACTGAAGCTTTCTTT.

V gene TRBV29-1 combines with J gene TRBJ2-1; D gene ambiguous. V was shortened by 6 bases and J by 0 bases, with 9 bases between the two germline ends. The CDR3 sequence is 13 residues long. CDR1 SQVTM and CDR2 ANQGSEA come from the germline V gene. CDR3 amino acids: CSVSPSSYNEQFF. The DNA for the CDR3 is TGCAGCGTCTCCCCGAGCTCCTACAATGAGCAGTTCTTC.

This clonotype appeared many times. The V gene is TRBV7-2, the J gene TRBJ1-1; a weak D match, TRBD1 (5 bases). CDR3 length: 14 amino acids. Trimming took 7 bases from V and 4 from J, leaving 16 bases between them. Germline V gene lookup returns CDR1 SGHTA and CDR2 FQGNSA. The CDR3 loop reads CASTGGYRGTEAFF. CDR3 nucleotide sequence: TGTGCCAGCACGGGGGGGTATAGAGGCACTGAAGCTTTCTTT.

The CDR3 reads CASNRYSYEQYF. The CDR3 DNA follows: TGTGCCAGCAATCGCTACTCCTACGAGCAGTACTTC. The rearrangement joins TRBV28 to TRBJ2-7; D is ambiguous. This CDR3 contains 12 residues. CDR1 MDHEN and CDR2 SYDVKM come from the germline V gene. V lost 7 bases and J 0 bases, leaving 7 bases between the germline ends.

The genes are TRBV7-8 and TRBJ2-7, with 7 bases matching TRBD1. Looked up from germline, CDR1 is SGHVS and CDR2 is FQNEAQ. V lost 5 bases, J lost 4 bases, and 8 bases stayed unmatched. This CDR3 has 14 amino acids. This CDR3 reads CASSASGTVYEQYF. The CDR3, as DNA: TGTGCCAGCAGCGCCTCCGGGACAGTTTACGAGCAGTACTTC.

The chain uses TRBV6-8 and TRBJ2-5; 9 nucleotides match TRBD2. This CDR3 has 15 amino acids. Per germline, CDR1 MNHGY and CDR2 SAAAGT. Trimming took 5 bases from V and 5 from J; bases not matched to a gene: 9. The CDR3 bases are TGTGCCAGCAGTAGGGGCGGGGGGGCCGGGGAGACCCAGTACTTC. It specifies CASSRGGGAGETQYF.

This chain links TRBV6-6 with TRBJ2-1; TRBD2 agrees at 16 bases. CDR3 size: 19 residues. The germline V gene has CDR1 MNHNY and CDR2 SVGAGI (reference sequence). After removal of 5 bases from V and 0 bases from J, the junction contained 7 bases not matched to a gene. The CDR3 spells CASSDWGLAGGSSYNEQFF. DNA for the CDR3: TGTGCCAGCAGTGATTGGGGACTAGCGGGGGGGAGCTCCTACAATGAGCAGTTCTTC.

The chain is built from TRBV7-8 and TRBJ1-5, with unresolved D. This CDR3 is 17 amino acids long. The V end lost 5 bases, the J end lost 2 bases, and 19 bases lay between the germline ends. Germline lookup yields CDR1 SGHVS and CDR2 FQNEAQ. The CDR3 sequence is CASSPSSLGIGNQPQHF. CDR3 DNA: TGTGCCAGCAGCCCTAGCTCATTGGGGATCGGCAATCAGCCCCAGCATTTT.

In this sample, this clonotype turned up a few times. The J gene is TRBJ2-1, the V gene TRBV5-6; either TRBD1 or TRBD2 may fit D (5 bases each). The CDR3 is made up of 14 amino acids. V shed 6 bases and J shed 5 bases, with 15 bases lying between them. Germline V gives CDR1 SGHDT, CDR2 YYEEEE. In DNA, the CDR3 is TGTGCCAGCATCTGGTGGGACGGAAACAATGAGCAGTTCTTC. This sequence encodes CASIWWDGNNEQFF.

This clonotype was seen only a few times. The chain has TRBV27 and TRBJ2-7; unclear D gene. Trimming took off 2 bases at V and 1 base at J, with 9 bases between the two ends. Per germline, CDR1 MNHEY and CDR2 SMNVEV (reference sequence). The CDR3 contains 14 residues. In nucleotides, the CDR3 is TGTGCCAGCAGTTTAGCCATCTCATCCTACGAGCAGTACTTC. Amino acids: CASSLAISSYEQYF.

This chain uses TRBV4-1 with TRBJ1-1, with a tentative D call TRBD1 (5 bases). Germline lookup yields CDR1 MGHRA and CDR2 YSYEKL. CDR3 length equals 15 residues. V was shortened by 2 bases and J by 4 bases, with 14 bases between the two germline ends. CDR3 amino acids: CASSQNLGGGTEAFF. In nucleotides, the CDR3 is TGCGCCAGCAGCCAAAATCTGGGGGGGGGCACTGAAGCTTTCTTT.

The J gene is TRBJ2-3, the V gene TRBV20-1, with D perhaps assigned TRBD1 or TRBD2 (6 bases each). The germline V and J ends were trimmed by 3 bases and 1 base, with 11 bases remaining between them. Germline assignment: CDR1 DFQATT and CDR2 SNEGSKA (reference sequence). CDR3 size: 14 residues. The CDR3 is CSASSGAGTDTQYF. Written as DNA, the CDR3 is TGCAGTGCTAGTTCGGGGGCCGGCACAGATACGCAGTATTTT.